The sequence of this TCR beta chain was determined in a study of PD-L1 blockade in urothelial cancer. Time point denoted: pretreatment peripheral blood. Trimming left V 2 bases short and J 0 bases short, with 11 bases between. Germline CDR1 reads MNHEY; CDR2 reads SVGAGI. CDR3 size: 15 residues. Assay: immunoSEQ multiplex PCR; the TCRdb copy retains only in-frame clones and omits some. The table has about 37,000 clones, 75% to 90% seen once. V is TRBV6-5 and J is TRBJ2-7; D possibly corresponds to TRBD1 (6 bases). The input for sequencing was PBMCs, taken around atezolizumab (anti-PD-L1) treatment. This receptor was identified in a man aged 60 to 69 with urothelial cancer. CDR3 sequence reads: CASSYGGSGSYEQYF. CDR3 in DNA: TGTGCCAGCAGTTACGGGGGCTCGGGCTCCTACGAGCAGTACTTC.